The T cell receptor (beta chain) under discussion was sequenced for a study of blood T cell repertoires in COVID-19. Across the study: There were acute and convalescent COVID-19 samples, and they came from the United States, Italy and Spain. In each case, the material was cDNA or gDNA derived from T cells, B-cell-depleted T cells, or PBMCs.

Only in-frame clones appear in the TCRdb table, and some are missing; sequencing was by immunoSEQ multiplex PCR. The sample holds roughly 90,000 clones, over 70% seen once. Per germline, CDR1 SNHLY and CDR2 FYNNEI. CDR3 size: 13 residues. The V end lost 5 bases, the J end lost 3 bases, and 11 bases lay between the germline ends. The chain links TRBV2 to TRBJ2-7, with D uncertain. The specimen sequenced was peripheral blood. The clonotype was recovered from a woman aged 80 or older with active or convalescent COVID-19. The CDR3 coding sequence is TGTGCCAGCAGTTTTGACATTTACTACGAGCAGTACTTC. It is translated as CASSFDIYYEQYF.